This entry is about one T cell receptor beta chain. What it binds is unknown. This entry comes from a study of cytomegalovirus exposure and HLA in healthy donors. Broader study findings: Whilst most TCR sequences proved rare, a subset of public TCRs occurred across many donors. It was 164 TCR beta chains that were listed as cytomegalovirus-associated. In vitro data verified three CMV-associated chains as specific for CMV antigens.

CDR3 length: 14 residues. Germline CDR1 is SGDLS and CDR2 is YYNGEE. V lost 1 base and J lost 0, with 7 bases in between. The donors were members of the validation cohort, which comprised 90 to 150 subjects and was separate from the first cohort of 666 subjects. Some clones are missing from TCRdb's copy, which holds only in-frame ones; the method was immunoSEQ multiplex PCR. Of roughly 65,000 clones listed, roughly 92% were seen once; the top ten hold approximately 5.3%. The genes are TRBV9 and TRBJ2-5, with a possible D match to TRBD2 (6 bases). This sequence was found in a man younger than 35 in good health and CMV-seropositive. Sample: PBMCs. CDR3 sequence reads: CASSVWGDQETQYF. As DNA, the CDR3 is TGTGCCAGCAGCGTATGGGGGGACCAAGAGACCCAGTACTTC. Together with reference TRBV9 and TRBJ2-5, the CDR3 gives the full variable domain: DSGVTQTPKHLITATGQRVTLRCSPRSGDLSVYWYQQSLDQGLQFLIQYYNGEERAKGNILERFSAQQFPDLHSELNLSSLELGDSALYFCASSVWGDQETQYFGPGTRLLVL.